Shown below are 14 T cell receptor beta chains from a single sample sequenced in a study of identical twins. TCRdb itself ran the 5' RACE reads through MiXCR, one entry per CDR3 protein. The table has 200,000 to 250,000 distinct CDR3 sequences, under 8.5% seen once; the top ten hold approximately 14%. In addition, the sample was reused for a study of T cells expressing NK-cell markers.

Sequencing input: CD8+ T cells sorted from blood. The receptors originated from a woman aged 18-30 years in good health.

CDR3 loop: CASSEVPRAFF. For the CDR3, the DNA is TGTGCCAGCAGTGAAGTACCGAGGGCTTTCTTT. The gene calls are TRBV6-1 and TRBJ1-1; no reliable D call. The CDR3 contains 11 residues. V lost 1 base and J lost 11, with 8 bases in between. The germline CDR1 and CDR2 sequences are MNHNS and SASEGT.

The chain has TRBV15 and TRBJ2-1; D is perhaps TRBD1 (6 bases). The CDR3 extends over 12 amino acids. Germline CDR1 LNHNV, CDR2 YYDKDF (reference sequence). The V gene lost 5 bases and the J gene lost 8 bases, with 10 bases spanning the gap. The CDR3 is CATSEAGDEQFF. The CDR3 DNA sequence: TGTGCCACCAGCGAGGCAGGGGATGAGCAGTTCTTC.

This clonotype has a handful of counts. The chain uses TRBV27 and TRBJ2-7, with 12 nucleotides matching TRBD2. The CDR3 covers 13 residues. V lost 7 bases and J lost 3; bases outside the gene matches: 1. Germline CDR1 reads MNHEY; CDR2 reads SMNVEV (reference sequence). The DNA of the CDR3 is TGTGCCAGCAAGACTAGCGGGGGCTACGAGCAGTACTTC. The encoded protein is CASKTSGGYEQYF.

This clonotype has a handful of counts. The chain employs TRBV29-1 and TRBJ1-2; weak D call: TRBD1 (6 bases). In germline, CDR1 is SQVTM, CDR2 ANQGSEA. Trimming shortened V by 3 bases and J by 4 bases, and 12 bases separated the two germline ends. This CDR3 has 13 residues. For the CDR3, the DNA is TGCAGCGTTGACAGGGGTGTTAGCTATGGCTACACCTTC. Amino acids: CSVDRGVSYGYTF. The full variable domain, completed using reference TRBV29-1 and TRBJ1-2, is SAVISQKPSRDICQRGTSLTIQCQVDSQVTMMFWYRQQPGQSLTLIATANQGSEATYESGFVIDKFPISRPNLTFSTLTVSNMSPEDSSIYLCSVDRGVSYGYTFGSGTRLTVV.

In its sample, this clonotype was seen many times. This chain connects TRBV6-5 to TRBJ2-4, with TRBD2 matching over 7 bases. The V gene's germline CDR1 is MNHEY and CDR2 SVGAGI. V lost 4 bases to trimming and J lost 1 base; unmatched junction nucleotides: 10. This CDR3 region has 17 residues. The DNA of the CDR3 is TGTGCCAGCAGTTCTTCCATCGGGGGGTCCGCCAAAAACATTCAGTACTTC. Protein sequence: CASSSSIGGSAKNIQYF.

This clonotype was seen repeatedly, ten times or more. The chain has TRBV7-4 and TRBJ1-1; TRBD1 matches at 7 bases. J gave up 5 bases and V 1 base, and 7 bases lay outside the gene matches. The CDR3 is 15 residues long. Germline CDR1 is SGHVT and CDR2 is SQSDAQ. CDR3 in amino acids: CASSLEAGGRTEAFF. CDR3 nucleotides: TGTGCCAGCAGCTTAGAGGCAGGGGGGAGGACTGAAGCTTTCTTT. Supplemented by reference TRBV7-4 and TRBJ1-1, the full variable domain reads GAGVSQSPRYKVAKRGRDVALRCDSISGHVTLYWYRQTLGQGSEVLTYSQSDAQRDKSGRPSGRFSAERPERSVSTLKIQRTEQGDSAVYLCASSLEAGGRTEAFFGQGTRLTVV.

This clonotype was detected many times. The chain uses TRBV6-2 or TRBV6-3 and TRBJ2-1; D assignment may be TRBD1 or TRBD2 (5 bases each). This CDR3 is 15 amino acids long. From germline, CDR1 is MNHEY and CDR2 SVGEGT. V lost 6 bases, J lost 0 bases, and 12 bases lay in between. Here the CDR3 DNA reads TGTGCCAGCAGCATTGGGGGAAGCTCCTACAATGAGCAGTTCTTC. Translated, it gives CASSIGGSSYNEQFF.

In its sample, this clonotype was seen many times. The gene calls are TRBV6-5 and TRBJ1-2; tentatively, D is TRBD1 (5 bases). This CDR3 has 13 amino acids. V lost 0 bases, J lost 8 bases, and 10 bases lay in between. Germline CDR1 MNHEY, CDR2 SVGAGI. CDR3 DNA: TGTGCCAGCAGTTACTCGCCGGGGGGGGGCTACACCTTC. It specifies CASSYSPGGGYTF.

The genes are TRBV9 and TRBJ2-1; 14 bases line up with TRBD2. This CDR3 contains 19 residues. Germline V lookup: CDR1 SGDLS, CDR2 YYNGEE. Losses at the gene ends were 4 bases for V and 4 bases for J; bases not matched to a gene: 13. The CDR3: CASSPQGTSGGEHYNEQFF. CDR3 bases: TGTGCCAGCAGCCCTCAAGGGACTAGCGGGGGAGAACATTACAATGAGCAGTTCTTC.

This clonotype was picked up a small number of times. The chain uses TRBV6-5 and TRBJ2-1, with unresolved D. Germline V CDR1 and CDR2: MNHEY, SVGAGI. The CDR3 totals 15 residues. Trimming removed 0 bases from V and 1 base from J, with 7 bases in between. This chain's CDR3 is CASSYSVRSYNEQFF. The CDR3 region has the DNA TGTGCCAGCAGTTACTCGGTGCGGTCCTACAATGAGCAGTTCTTC.

The chain employs TRBV6-4 and TRBJ2-2; tentatively, D is TRBD1 (5 bases). There are 13 residues in the CDR3. Germline-derived CDR1 and CDR2 are MRHNA and SNTAGT. The V gene lost 3 bases and the J gene lost 5 bases, with 7 bases spanning the gap. The CDR3 spells CASSEPGTGELFF. CDR3 in DNA: TGTGCCAGCAGTGAACCAGGGACCGGGGAGCTGTTTTTT.

This clonotype came up a few times. V usage is TRBV4-2 and J usage is TRBJ2-7; 10 nucleotides align to TRBD2. The J segment lost 3 bases and the V segment lost 0 bases, leaving 11 bases of the junction unmatched. CDR1 is LGHNA, CDR2 YNFKEQ, per germline. This CDR3 spans 18 amino acids. CDR3 loop: CASSQDSGGAHLGYEQYF. DNA for the CDR3: TGTGCCAGCAGCCAAGACAGCGGGGGGGCACATCTCGGCTACGAGCAGTACTTC.

This clonotype has just a few counts. This chain connects TRBV20-1 to TRBJ1-1; D is unclear. The CDR3 is made up of 15 amino acids. V was cut by 6 bases and J by 1 base, with 18 bases left in between. The germline gives CDR1 DFQATT, CDR2 SNEGSKA (reference sequence). CDR3 sequence: CSALPRALPNTEAFF. In DNA form, the CDR3 reads TGCAGTGCCCTTCCCCGGGCATTGCCGAACACTGAAGCTTTCTTT.

This clonotype has a handful of counts. The chain employs TRBV7-9 and TRBJ1-4, with a weak D call TRBD1 (6 bases). The CDR3 spans 14 residues. Germline V CDR1 and CDR2: SEHNR, FQNEAQ (reference sequence). Trimming cost V 6 bases and J 4 bases, with 12 bases left between them. CDR3 sequence reads: CASRPGGGNEKLFF. In DNA, the CDR3 is TGTGCCAGCAGGCCCGGAGGGGGTAATGAAAAACTGTTTTTT.